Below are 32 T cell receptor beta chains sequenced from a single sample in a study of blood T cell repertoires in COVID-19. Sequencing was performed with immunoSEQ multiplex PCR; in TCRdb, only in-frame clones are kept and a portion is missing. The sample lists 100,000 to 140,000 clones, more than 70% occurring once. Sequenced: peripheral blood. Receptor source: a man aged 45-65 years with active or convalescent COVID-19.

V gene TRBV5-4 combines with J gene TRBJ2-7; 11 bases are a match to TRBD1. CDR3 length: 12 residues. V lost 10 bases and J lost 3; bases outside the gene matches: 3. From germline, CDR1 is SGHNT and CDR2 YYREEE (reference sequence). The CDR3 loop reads CAAGTGGYEQYF. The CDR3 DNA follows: TGTGCCGCGGGGACAGGGGGCTACGAGCAGTACTTC.

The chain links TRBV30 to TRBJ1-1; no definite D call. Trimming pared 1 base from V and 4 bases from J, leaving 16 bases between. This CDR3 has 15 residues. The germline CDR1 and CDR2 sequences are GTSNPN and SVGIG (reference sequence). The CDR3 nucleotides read TGTGCCTGGAGTGGGACCCCGGGGTGGGTCACTGAAGCTTTCTTT. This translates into CAWSGTPGWVTEAFF.

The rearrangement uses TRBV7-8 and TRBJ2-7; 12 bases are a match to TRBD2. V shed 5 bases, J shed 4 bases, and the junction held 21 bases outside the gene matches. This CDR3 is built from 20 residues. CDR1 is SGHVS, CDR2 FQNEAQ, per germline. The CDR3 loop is CASSRSMGASGRAIGYEQYF. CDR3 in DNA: TGTGCCAGCAGCCGATCCATGGGGGCTAGCGGGAGGGCTATTGGGTACGAGCAGTACTTC.

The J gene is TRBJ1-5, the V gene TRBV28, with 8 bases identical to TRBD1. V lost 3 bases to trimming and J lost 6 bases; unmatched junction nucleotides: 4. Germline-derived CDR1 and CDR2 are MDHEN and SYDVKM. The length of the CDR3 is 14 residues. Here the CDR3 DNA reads TGTGCCAGCAGTTTTCAGGGGGCGGGTCAGCCCCAGCATTTT. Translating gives CASSFQGAGQPQHF. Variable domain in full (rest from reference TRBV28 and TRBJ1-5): DVKVTQSSRYLVKRTGEKVFLECVQDMDHENMFWYRQDPGLGLRLIYFSYDVKMKEKGDIPEGYSVSREKKERFSLILESASTNQTSMYLCASSFQGAGQPQHFGDGTRLSIL.

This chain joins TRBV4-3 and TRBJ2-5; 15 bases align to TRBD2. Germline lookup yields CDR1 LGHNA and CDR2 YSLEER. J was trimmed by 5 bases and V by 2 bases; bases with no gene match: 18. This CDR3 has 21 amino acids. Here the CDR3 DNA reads TGCGCCAGCAGCCAACGCGCCCGGACTAGCGGGAGGGGTGTAATGGGTGAGACCCAGTACTTC. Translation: CASSQRARTSGRGVMGETQYF.

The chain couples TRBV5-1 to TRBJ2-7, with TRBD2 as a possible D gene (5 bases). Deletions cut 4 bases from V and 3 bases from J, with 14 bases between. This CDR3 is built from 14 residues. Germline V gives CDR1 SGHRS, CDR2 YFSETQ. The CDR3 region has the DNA TGCGCCAGCAGCCCCGCGGACGGAGGCTACGAGCAGTACTTC. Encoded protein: CASSPADGGYEQYF.

This chain's CDR3 is CASSKQGTEAFF. For the CDR3, the DNA is TGTGCCAGCAGTAAGCAGGGTACTGAAGCTTTCTTT. This chain links TRBV6-5 with TRBJ1-1, with a possible D match to TRBD1 (5 bases). The V end was cut by 5 bases, the J end by 5 bases, with 9 bases between. The CDR3 is 12 residues long. CDR1 and CDR2 (germline): MNHEY, SVGAGI.

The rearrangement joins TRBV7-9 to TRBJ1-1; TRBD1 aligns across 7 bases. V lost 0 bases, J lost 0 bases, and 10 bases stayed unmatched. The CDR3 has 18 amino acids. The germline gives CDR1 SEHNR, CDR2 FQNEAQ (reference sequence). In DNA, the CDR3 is TGTGCCAGCAGCTTAGCGCATCTGAGGACAGGCGTGAACACTGAAGCTTTCTTT. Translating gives CASSLAHLRTGVNTEAFF.

The CDR3: CASSAQGMNTEAFF. The CDR3 DNA reads as TGTGCCAGCAGCGCACAGGGGATGAACACTGAAGCTTTCTTT. The V and J genes are TRBV7-9 and TRBJ1-1; 7 bases agree with TRBD1. Germline CDR1 is SEHNR and CDR2 is FQNEAQ (reference sequence). The CDR3 runs to 14 residues. V was pared by 5 bases and J by 0 bases, with 3 bases of the junction left unmatched. The variable domain in full, with the rest retrieved from reference TRBV7-9 and TRBJ1-1, is DTGVSQNPRHKITKRGQNVTFRCDPISEHNRLYWYRQTLGQGPEFLTYFQNEAQLEKSRLLSDRFSAERPKGSFSTLEIQRTEQGDSAMYLCASSAQGMNTEAFFGQGTRLTVV.

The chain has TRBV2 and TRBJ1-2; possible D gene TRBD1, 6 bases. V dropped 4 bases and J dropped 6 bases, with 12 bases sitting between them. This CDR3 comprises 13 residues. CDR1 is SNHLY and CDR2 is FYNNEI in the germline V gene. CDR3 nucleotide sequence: TGTGCCAGCAGTGGTCAGGGGATGGATGGCTACACCTTC. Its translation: CASSGQGMDGYTF.

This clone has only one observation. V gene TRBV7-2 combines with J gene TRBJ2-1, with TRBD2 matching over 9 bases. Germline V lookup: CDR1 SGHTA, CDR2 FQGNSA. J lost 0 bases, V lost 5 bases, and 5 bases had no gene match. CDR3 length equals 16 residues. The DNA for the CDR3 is TGTGCCAGCAGCCTGGATAGCGGGAGCTCCTACAATGAGCAGTTCTTC. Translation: CASSLDSGSSYNEQFF.

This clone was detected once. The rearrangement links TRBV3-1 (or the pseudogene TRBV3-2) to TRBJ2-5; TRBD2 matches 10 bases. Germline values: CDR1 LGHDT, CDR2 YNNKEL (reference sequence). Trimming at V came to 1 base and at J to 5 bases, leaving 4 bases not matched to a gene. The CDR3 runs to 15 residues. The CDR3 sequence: CASSQGPSGSETQYF. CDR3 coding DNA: TGTGCCAGCAGCCAAGGTCCTAGCGGGAGTGAGACCCAGTACTTC.

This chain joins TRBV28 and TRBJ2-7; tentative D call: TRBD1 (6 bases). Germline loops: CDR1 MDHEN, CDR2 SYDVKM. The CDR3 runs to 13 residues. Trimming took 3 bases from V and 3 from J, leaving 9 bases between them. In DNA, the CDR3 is TGTGCCAGCAGTTTGGGGACACGCTACGAGCAGTACTTC. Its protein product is CASSLGTRYEQYF.

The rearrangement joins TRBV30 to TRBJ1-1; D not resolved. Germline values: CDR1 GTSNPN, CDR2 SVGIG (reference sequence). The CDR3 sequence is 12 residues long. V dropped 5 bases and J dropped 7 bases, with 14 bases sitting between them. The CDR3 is CAWSRDFSEAFF. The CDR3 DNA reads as TGTGCCTGGTCGCGGGATTTTAGTGAAGCTTTCTTT.

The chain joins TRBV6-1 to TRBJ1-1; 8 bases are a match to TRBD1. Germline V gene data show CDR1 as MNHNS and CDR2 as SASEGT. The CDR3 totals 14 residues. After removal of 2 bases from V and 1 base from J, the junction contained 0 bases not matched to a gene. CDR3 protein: CASSETGGNTEAFF. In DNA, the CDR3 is TGTGCCAGCAGTGAAACAGGGGGGAACACTGAAGCTTTCTTT.

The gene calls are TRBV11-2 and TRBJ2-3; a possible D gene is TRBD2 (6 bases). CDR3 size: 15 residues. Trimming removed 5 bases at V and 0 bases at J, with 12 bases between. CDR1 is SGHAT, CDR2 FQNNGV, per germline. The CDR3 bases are TGTGCCAGCAGCCTGGGACTGGAAAGCACAGATACGCAGTATTTT. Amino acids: CASSLGLESTDTQYF.

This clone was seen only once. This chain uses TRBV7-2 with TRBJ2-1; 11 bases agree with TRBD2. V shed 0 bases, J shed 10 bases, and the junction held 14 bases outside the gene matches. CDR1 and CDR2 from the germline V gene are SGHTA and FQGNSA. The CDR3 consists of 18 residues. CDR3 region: CASSLALPASGRLGEQFF. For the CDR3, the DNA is TGTGCCAGCAGCTTAGCGCTCCCCGCTAGCGGGAGGCTTGGCGAGCAGTTCTTC.

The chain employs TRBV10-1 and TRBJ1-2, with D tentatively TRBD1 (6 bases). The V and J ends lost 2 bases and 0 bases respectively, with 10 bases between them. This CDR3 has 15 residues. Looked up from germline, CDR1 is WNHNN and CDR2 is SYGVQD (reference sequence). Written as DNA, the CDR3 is TGCGCCAGCAGTGAGACCCGACAGGCTAACTATGGCTACACCTTC. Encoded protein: CASSETRQANYGYTF.

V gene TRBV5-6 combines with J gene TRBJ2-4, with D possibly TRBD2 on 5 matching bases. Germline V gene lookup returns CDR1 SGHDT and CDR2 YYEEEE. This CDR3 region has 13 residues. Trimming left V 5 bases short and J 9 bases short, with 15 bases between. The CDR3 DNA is TGTGCCAGCAGTAGGAGCGGCCTTAGCATTCAGTACTTC. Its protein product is CASSRSGLSIQYF.

The DNA of the CDR3 is TGTGCCAGTAGTTCGGGGACAGGGGGTTTCCGGTCGTCTGAAGCTTTCTTT. Translated, it gives CASSSGTGGFRSSEAFF. The rearrangement uses TRBV19 and TRBJ1-1; 11 positions match TRBD1. The CDR3 spans 17 residues. V gave up 5 bases and J gave up 6 bases; unmatched junction bases: 14. Germline CDR1 reads LNHDA; CDR2 reads SQIVND (reference sequence).

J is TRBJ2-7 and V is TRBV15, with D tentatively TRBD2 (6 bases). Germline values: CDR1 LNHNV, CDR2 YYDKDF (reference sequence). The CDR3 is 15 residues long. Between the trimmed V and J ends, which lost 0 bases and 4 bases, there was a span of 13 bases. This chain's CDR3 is CATSRDQRLGYEQYF. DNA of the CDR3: TGTGCCACCAGCAGAGATCAGAGACTAGGATACGAGCAGTACTTC. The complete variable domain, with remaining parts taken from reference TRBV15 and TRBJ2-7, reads DAMVIQNPRYQVTQFGKPVTLSCSQTLNHNVMYWYQQKSSQAPKLLFHYYDKDFNNEADTPDNFQSRRPNTSFCFLDIRSPGLGDTAMYLCATSRDQRLGYEQYFGPGTRLTVT.

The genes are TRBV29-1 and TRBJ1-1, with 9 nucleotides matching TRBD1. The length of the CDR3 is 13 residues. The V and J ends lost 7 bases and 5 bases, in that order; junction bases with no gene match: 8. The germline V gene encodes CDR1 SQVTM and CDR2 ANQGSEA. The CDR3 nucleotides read TGCAGCGGCTCGACAGGGGGGGATACTGAAGCTTTCTTT. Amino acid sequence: CSGSTGGDTEAFF.

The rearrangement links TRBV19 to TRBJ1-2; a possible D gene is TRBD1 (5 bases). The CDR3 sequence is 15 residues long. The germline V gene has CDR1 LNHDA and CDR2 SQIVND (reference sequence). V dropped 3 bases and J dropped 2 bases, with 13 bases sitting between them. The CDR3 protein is CASSMPRDWNYGYTF. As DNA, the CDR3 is TGTGCCAGTAGTATGCCCAGGGATTGGAACTATGGCTACACCTTC.

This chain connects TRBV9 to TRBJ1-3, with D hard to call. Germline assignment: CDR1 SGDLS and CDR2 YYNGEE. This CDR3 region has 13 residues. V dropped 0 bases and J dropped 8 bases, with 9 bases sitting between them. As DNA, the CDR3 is TGTGCCAGCAGCGTAGCTACGAGGGACACCATATATTTT. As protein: CASSVATRDTIYF. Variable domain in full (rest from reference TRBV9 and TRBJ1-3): DSGVTQTPKHLITATGQRVTLRCSPRSGDLSVYWYQQSLDQGLQFLIQYYNGEERAKGNILERFSAQQFPDLHSELNLSSLELGDSALYFCASSVATRDTIYFGEGSWLTVV.

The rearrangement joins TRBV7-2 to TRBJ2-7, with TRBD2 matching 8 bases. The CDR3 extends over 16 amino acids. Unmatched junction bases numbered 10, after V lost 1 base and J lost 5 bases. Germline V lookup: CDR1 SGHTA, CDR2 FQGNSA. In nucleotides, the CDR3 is TGTGCCAGCAGCTTAGTTGACGGGAGGGCCGGCAACGAGCAGTACTTC. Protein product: CASSLVDGRAGNEQYF.

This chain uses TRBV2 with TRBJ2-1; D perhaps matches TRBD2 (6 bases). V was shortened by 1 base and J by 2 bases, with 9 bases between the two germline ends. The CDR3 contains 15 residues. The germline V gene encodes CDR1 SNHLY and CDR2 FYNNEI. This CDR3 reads CASSEDRGAYNEQFF. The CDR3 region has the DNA TGTGCCAGCAGTGAAGATCGCGGGGCCTACAATGAGCAGTTCTTC.

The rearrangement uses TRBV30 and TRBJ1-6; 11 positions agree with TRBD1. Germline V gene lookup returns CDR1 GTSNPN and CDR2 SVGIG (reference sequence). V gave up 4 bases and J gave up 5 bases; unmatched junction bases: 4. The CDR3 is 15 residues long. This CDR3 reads CAWMDRGRNNSPLHF. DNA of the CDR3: TGTGCCTGGATGGACAGGGGGCGTAATAATTCACCCCTCCACTTT.

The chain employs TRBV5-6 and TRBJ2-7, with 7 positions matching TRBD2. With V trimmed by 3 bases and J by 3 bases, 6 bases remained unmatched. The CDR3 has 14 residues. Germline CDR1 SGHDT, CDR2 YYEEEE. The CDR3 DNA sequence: TGTGCCAGCAGCTCACAAGCGGGATACTACGAGCAGTACTTC. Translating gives CASSSQAGYYEQYF. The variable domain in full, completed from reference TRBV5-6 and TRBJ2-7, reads DAGVTQSPTHLIKTRGQQVTLRCSPKSGHDTVSWYQQALGQGPQFIFQYYEEEERQRGNFPDRFSGHQFPNYSSELNVNALLLGDSALYLCASSSQAGYYEQYFGPGTRLTVT.

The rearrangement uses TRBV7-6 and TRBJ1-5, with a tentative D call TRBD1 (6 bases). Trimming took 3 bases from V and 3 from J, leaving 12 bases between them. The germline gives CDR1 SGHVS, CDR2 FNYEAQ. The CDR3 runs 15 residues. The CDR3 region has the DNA TGTGCCAGCAGCTTGGGGGCAGGCAACAATCAGCCCCAGCATTTT. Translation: CASSLGAGNNQPQHF. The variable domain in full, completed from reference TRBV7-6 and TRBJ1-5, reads GAGVSQSPRYKVTKRGQDVALRCDPISGHVSLYWYRQALGQGPEFLTYFNYEAQQDKSGLPNDRFSAERPEGSISTLTIQRTEQRDSAMYRCASSLGAGNNQPQHFGDGTRLSIL.

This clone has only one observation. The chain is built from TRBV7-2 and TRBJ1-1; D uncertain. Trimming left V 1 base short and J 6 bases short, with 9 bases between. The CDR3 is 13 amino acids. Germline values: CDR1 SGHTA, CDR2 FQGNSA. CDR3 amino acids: CASSLESGAEAFF. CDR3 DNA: TGTGCCAGCAGCTTAGAAAGCGGGGCTGAAGCTTTCTTT.

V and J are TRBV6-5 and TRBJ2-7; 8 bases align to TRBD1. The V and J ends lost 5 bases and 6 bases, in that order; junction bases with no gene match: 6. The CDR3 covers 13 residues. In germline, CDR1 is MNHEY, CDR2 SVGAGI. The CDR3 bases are TGTGCCAGCAGTCCCGGGACAGGCGGCGAGCAGTACTTC. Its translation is CASSPGTGGEQYF.

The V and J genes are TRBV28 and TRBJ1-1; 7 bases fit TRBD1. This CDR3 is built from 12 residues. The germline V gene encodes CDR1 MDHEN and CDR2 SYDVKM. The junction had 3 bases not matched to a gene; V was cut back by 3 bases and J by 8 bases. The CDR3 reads CASSLMTGEAFF. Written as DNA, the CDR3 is TGTGCCAGCAGTTTGATGACAGGGGAAGCTTTCTTT.